Reported below is one T cell receptor (beta chain). The J segment lost 5 bases and the V segment lost 6 bases, leaving 13 bases of the junction unmatched. Germline V gene lookup returns CDR1 LNHDA and CDR2 SQIVND (reference sequence). The CDR3 totals 16 residues. This sample stems from a study of blood T cell repertoires in COVID-19. Study background: Acute and convalescent COVID-19 samples came from the United States, Italy and Spain. T cells, B-cell-depleted T cells, or PBMCs provided the cDNA or gDNA that served as material.

Authors' processing steps: From reference gene primer amplification, estimates of nucleated cell counts were derived. Generated by immunoSEQ multiplex PCR, the TCRdb table keeps only in-frame clones and is missing some. V and J calls and clone size follow that table, whereas D and trimming were derived from the DNA. Altogether 30,000 to 35,000 clones are present, around 82% being singletons, with the ten largest covering 40% to 50%. Source material: peripheral blood. The source of this sequence is an elderly man with active or convalescent COVID-19. The V and J genes are TRBV19 and TRBJ2-1; 7 nucleotides agree with TRBD2. This CDR3 reads CASRSVGTAGDNEQFF. The CDR3 bases are TGTGCCAGTAGGAGCGTCGGGACGGCGGGGGACAATGAGCAGTTCTTC.